This T cell receptor beta chain originates from a study of CD8+ T cells in alopecia areata. The CDR3 extends over 16 amino acids. Germline values: CDR1 SGHAT, CDR2 FQNNGV. The V segment lost 0 bases and the J segment 4 bases; nucleotides outside the gene matches: 8. This clone was picked up many times. Treatment noted: oral pan-JAK inhibitor, 5-10 mg twice daily. RNA extraction and reverse transcription yielded cDNA as sequencing template. Here immunoSEQ multiplex PCR was the method, and the copy in TCRdb shows in-frame clones only, minus some. The sample includes under 350,000 clones, 55% to 75% of them seen just once.

This material consisted of CD4+ T cells sorted from blood, taken at week 24, from a patient treated with tofacitinib. The TCR comes from a human donor with alopecia areata. The rearrangement uses TRBV11-2 and TRBJ2-7, with 8 nucleotides matching TRBD1. CDR3 coding DNA: TGTGCCAGCAGCTTAGATAAAGGACAGGGTCTTTACGAGCAGTACTTC. The encoded protein is CASSLDKGQGLYEQYF.